This T cell receptor beta chain was found in a study of brain T cells in children with intractable seizures. Produced via immunoSEQ multiplex PCR; TCRdb's table is partial and in-frame only. The table includes 55,000 to 80,000 clones, around 95% detected once. Surgery cases with the highest brain T cell transcript signatures were chosen for sequencing. At least one anti-epileptic drug was given before surgery. Study conclusions and caveats: Absence of clones before surgery may stem from lower sequencing depth. HCMV serostatus was not known, and viral specificity came from CDR3 similarity only.

V gave up 5 bases and J gave up 0 bases; unmatched junction bases: 9. This CDR3 comprises 18 residues. Germline lookup yields CDR1 LGHNA and CDR2 YSLEER. In regard to this clone: What it binds is unknown.

The J gene is TRBJ2-7, the V gene TRBV4-3; TRBD2 matches 14 bases. This specimen was peripheral blood, taken at surgery. This receptor was taken from a boy under two years old with focal cortical dysplasia and intractable seizures. DNA of the CDR3: TGCGCCAGCAGCTACCGACTAGCGGGAGGGCAGGCCTCCTACGAGCAGTACTTC. It is translated as CASSYRLAGGQASYEQYF.